This entry lists 20 T cell receptor beta chains sequenced from one sample in a study of spatial heterogeneity in lung cancer. Time point noted: sample taken at primary tumor resection. TCRdb fed the 5' RACE reads into MiXCR, producing one record per CDR3 protein. The sample shows over 14,000 distinct CDR3 sequences, 3.6% of them seen only once. Material: normal lung tissue next to the tumor, obtained at surgery. All receptors derive from a male donor with early-stage non-small cell lung cancer.

At least ten counts were recorded for this clonotype. Within a library made for alpha chains, this beta chain is off target, and its count is uninformative. The V call is TRBV10-3, the J call TRBJ2-1; the match to TRBD1 covers 7 bases. V dropped 4 bases and J dropped 2; count of bases not matched to a gene: 5. Germline V CDR1 and CDR2: ENHRY, SYGVKD. The CDR3 extends over 15 amino acids. The CDR3 loop is CAISVTGQTYNEQFF. The CDR3 nucleotides read TGTGCCATCAGTGTTACGGGACAGACCTACAATGAGCAGTTCTTC.

This clonotype has a count of ten or more. Since it is a stray read in a library aimed at alpha chains, this beta chain has a size that is not meaningful. V usage is TRBV7-2 and J usage is TRBJ1-1; 7 bases fit TRBD1. Germline V gene sequence: CDR1 SGHTA, CDR2 FQGNSA. This CDR3 has 14 residues. J was trimmed by 6 bases and V by 5 bases; bases with no gene match: 9. The DNA for the CDR3 is TGTGCCAGCAGCCAAACACAGGGGTATGCTGAAGCTTTCTTT. Amino acid sequence: CASSQTQGYAEAFF.

This clonotype came up many times. Found in a library prepared for alpha chains, this beta chain is an off-target read, and its abundance has little meaning. This rearrangement joins TRBV29-1 to TRBJ1-2; D gene unclear. Germline assignment: CDR1 SQVTM and CDR2 ANQGSEA. The CDR3 consists of 15 residues. V shed 3 bases and J shed 6 bases, with 20 bases lying between them. CDR3 amino acids: CSVDNLPPVYDGYTF. CDR3 DNA sequence: TGCAGCGTTGACAACCTACCCCCAGTATATGATGGCTACACCTTC.

This clonotype appeared many times. This beta chain appears as a stray read in a library generated for alpha chains; its size is not informative. The J gene is TRBJ2-1, the V gene TRBV9, with 7 positions matching TRBD2. Germline V lookup: CDR1 SGDLS, CDR2 YYNGEE. V shed 4 bases, J shed 0 bases, and the junction held 13 bases outside the gene matches. CDR3 length equals 18 residues. The CDR3 loop is CASSKTLAEWSSYNEQFF. As DNA, the CDR3 is TGTGCCAGCAGCAAAACGCTAGCGGAGTGGAGCTCCTACAATGAGCAGTTCTTC.

There are many counts of this clonotype. Found in a library prepared for alpha chains, this beta chain is an off-target read, and its abundance has little meaning. The chain is built from TRBV7-8 and TRBJ2-2; the match to TRBD1 covers 8 bases. This CDR3 region has 15 residues. Trimming at V came to 6 bases and at J to 1 base, leaving 4 bases not matched to a gene. Germline CDR1 is SGHVS and CDR2 is FQNEAQ. DNA of the CDR3: TGTGCCAGCAGGAGACAGGGGATGAACACCGGGGAGCTGTTTTTT. It codes for CASRRQGMNTGELFF.

This clonotype was observed at least ten times. This beta chain was picked up by a library intended for alpha chains and is off target, so its count carries little meaning. The chain carries TRBV12-3 or TRBV12-4 and TRBJ1-5; D is ambiguous. Trimming pared 3 bases from V and 6 bases from J, leaving 12 bases between. This CDR3 is built from 14 residues. Here the CDR3 reads CASSFEGMGQPQHF. CDR3 DNA sequence: TGTGCCAGCAGTTTTGAAGGGATGGGTCAGCCCCAGCATTTT.

This clonotype was counted at least ten times. The library was designed around alpha chains, so this beta chain is a stray read whose abundance carries little weight. This chain joins TRBV7-9 and TRBJ1-1, with 9 positions matching TRBD1. Germline V gives CDR1 SEHNR, CDR2 FQNEAQ (reference sequence). CDR3 length equals 16 residues. J lost 4 bases, V lost 3 bases, and 9 bases had no gene match. DNA of the CDR3: TGTGCCAGCAGCTTTCAACCGGGACAGGGTTTCACTGAAGCTTTCTTT. This translates into CASSFQPGQGFTEAFF. Using reference TRBV7-9 and TRBJ1-1 for the parts outside the CDR3, the full variable domain is DTGVSQNPRHKITKRGQNVTFRCDPISEHNRLYWYRQTLGQGPEFLTYFQNEAQLEKSRLLSDRFSAERPKGSFSTLEIQRTEQGDSAMYLCASSFQPGQGFTEAFFGQGTRLTVV.

This clonotype has ten or more counts. This beta chain is a stray sequence in a library constructed for alpha chains; its clone size is not meaningful. This sequence joins TRBV14 and TRBJ2-1, with TRBD2 matching 7 bases. The V and J ends lost 4 bases and 7 bases, in that order; junction bases with no gene match: 13. This CDR3 region has 16 residues. In germline, CDR1 is SGHDN, CDR2 FVKESK. CDR3 coding DNA: TGTGCCAGCAGCCGCGGGGGAGTGGGTGTTTTAAATGAGCAGTTCTTC. This codes for CASSRGGVGVLNEQFF.

This clonotype appeared many times. As an off-target read in a library built for alpha chains, this beta chain has a frequency of little significance. The chain joins TRBV7-2 to TRBJ2-3; D remains ambiguous. CDR3 size: 13 residues. Germline lookup yields CDR1 SGHTA and CDR2 FQGNSA. V dropped 1 base and J dropped 3 bases, with 5 bases sitting between them. The CDR3 bases are TGTGCCAGCAGCTTAGGTTTGACAGATACGCAGTATTTT. Its protein is CASSLGLTDTQYF. Based on the CDR3 plus reference TRBV7-2 and TRBJ2-3, the full variable domain is GAGVSQSPSNKVTEKGKDVELRCDPISGHTALYWYRQSLGQGLEFLIYFQGNSAPDKSGLPSDRFSAERTGGSVSTLTIQRTQQEDSAVYLCASSLGLTDTQYFGPGTRLTVL.

This clonotype was seen repeatedly, ten times or more. Its ends do not fully match the called genes, so a read error is possible. The size of this beta chain means little, since it is a stray read in a library made for alpha chains. This chain connects TRBV11-2 to TRBJ2-3; possible D gene TRBD1, 5 bases. CDR3 length: 13 residues. The V gene's germline CDR1 is SGHAT and CDR2 FQNNGV. CDR3: CASSLKGSGIPDF. The CDR3 nucleotides are TGTGCCAGCAGCTTAAAGGGCTCAGGGATCCCCGATTTT.

This clonotype was found many times. This beta chain appears as a stray read in a library generated for alpha chains; its size is not informative. The rearrangement links TRBV29-1 to TRBJ2-2, with TRBD1 matching over 9 bases. This CDR3 comprises 15 residues. Germline V lookup: CDR1 SQVTM, CDR2 ANQGSEA. After removal of 7 bases from V and 3 bases from J, the junction contained 9 bases not matched to a gene. The DNA of the CDR3 is TGCAGCGCTGGATTTGGGACAGGGTACACCGGGGAGCTGTTTTTT. Translating it yields CSAGFGTGYTGELFF.

This clonotype occurred many times. This beta chain lies outside the target of a library built for alpha chains; its clone size means little. CDR3 loop: CASSPGLAKNIQYF. CDR3 bases: TGTGCCAGCTCACCGGGCCTAGCCAAAAACATTCAGTACTTC. The chain carries TRBV18 and TRBJ2-4, with no clear D. From germline, CDR1 is KGHSH and CDR2 LQKENI. This CDR3 has 14 amino acids. Between the trimmed V and J ends, which lost 3 bases and 0 bases, there was a span of 6 bases.

This clonotype was seen many times. This beta chain is off target for a library built for alpha chains, so its abundance means little. The chain carries TRBV2 and TRBJ2-1; tentative D call: TRBD1 (6 bases). Germline V gene lookup returns CDR1 SNHLY and CDR2 FYNNEI. The CDR3 is 16 residues long. Between the trimmed V and J ends, which lost 3 bases and 4 bases, there was a span of 16 bases. CDR3 amino acids: CASSDFFWGQYNEQFF. In DNA, the CDR3 is TGTGCCAGCAGTGATTTTTTTTGGGGGCAGTACAATGAGCAGTTCTTC. Based on the CDR3 plus reference TRBV2 and TRBJ2-1, the full variable domain is EPEVTQTPSHQVTQMGQEVILRCVPISNHLYFYWYRQILGQKVEFLVSFYNNEISEKSEIFDDQFSVERPDGSNFTLKIRSTKLEDSAMYFCASSDFFWGQYNEQFFGPGTRLTVL.

There are many counts of this clonotype. The library was prepared for alpha chains; this beta chain is a stray read, so its frequency means little. This chain joins TRBV5-1 and TRBJ2-7; maybe TRBD1 (5 bases). The CDR3 spans 15 residues. Per germline, CDR1 SGHRS and CDR2 YFSETQ. The germline V and J ends were trimmed by 0 bases and 2 bases, with 12 bases remaining between them. In nucleotides, the CDR3 is TGCGCCAGCAGCTTGGAAGGGGTAACCCCCTACGAGCAGTACTTC. It translates to CASSLEGVTPYEQYF.

This clonotype was seen ten or more times. A library prepared for alpha chains yielded this beta chain as an off-target read; its size is of little meaning. This chain connects TRBV20-1 to TRBJ2-3; TRBD2 matches 9 bases. J was trimmed by 4 bases and V by 6 bases; bases with no gene match: 8. CDR3 size: 14 residues. CDR1 is DFQATT, CDR2 SNEGSKA, per germline (reference sequence). The CDR3 DNA reads TGCAGTGCCGATAGCGGGAGTGGCGCAGATACGCAGTATTTT. Encoded protein: CSADSGSGADTQYF.

This clonotype was seen ten or more times. Being off target in a library aimed at alpha chains, this beta chain has a size of little meaning. The chain joins TRBV20-1 to TRBJ2-5; 8 positions match TRBD2. CDR1 is DFQATT, CDR2 SNEGSKA, per germline (reference sequence). The CDR3 consists of 15 residues. V lost 2 bases to trimming and J lost 1 base; unmatched junction nucleotides: 6. CDR3 amino acids: CSARTSGAFQETQYF. Here the CDR3 DNA reads TGCAGTGCTAGAACTAGCGGCGCTTTCCAAGAGACCCAGTACTTC.

This clonotype has a count of ten or more. The library was built for alpha chains, so this beta chain is an off-target read and its size means little. This sequence joins TRBV5-1 and TRBJ2-7, with D unresolved. The CDR3 is made up of 13 amino acids. Trimming pared 4 bases from V and 2 bases from J, leaving 10 bases between. The germline gives CDR1 SGHRS, CDR2 YFSETQ. The CDR3 sequence: CASSPSTAYEQYF. As DNA, the CDR3 is TGCGCCAGCAGCCCCAGTACCGCCTACGAGCAGTACTTC.

This clonotype was counted at least ten times. In a library made to pick up alpha chains, this beta chain is a stray read with a size that means little. The rearrangement uses TRBV5-6 and TRBJ2-1, with D hard to call. Per the germline V gene, CDR1 is SGHDT and CDR2 is YYEEEE. V lost 2 bases and J lost 6, with 12 bases in between. This CDR3 is built from 14 residues. The CDR3 bases are TGTGCCAGCAGCTTTCAGTCGGTGGTCAATGAGCAGTTCTTC. Translated, it gives CASSFQSVVNEQFF.

To note about this clonotype: The library was designed around alpha chains, so this beta chain is a stray read whose abundance carries little weight. The V gene is TRBV6-5, the J gene TRBJ2-5; 9 bases match TRBD1. The CDR3 loop spans 16 amino acids. After removal of 2 bases from V and 5 bases from J, the junction contained 9 bases not matched to a gene. Per the germline V gene, CDR1 is MNHEY and CDR2 is SVGAGI. The chain's CDR3 is CASSYGGTGQGETQYF. The CDR3 DNA sequence: TGTGCCAGCAGTTACGGCGGGACAGGGCAAGGGGAGACCCAGTACTTC.

This clonotype has a count of ten or more. For a library built for alpha chains, this beta chain is a stray read; little rests on its size. The rearrangement links TRBV5-1 to TRBJ1-2; D is perhaps TRBD1 (6 bases). V lost 2 bases to trimming and J lost 8 bases, with 19 bases between them. Looked up from germline, CDR1 is SGHRS and CDR2 is YFSETQ. The length of the CDR3 is 15 residues. The CDR3 loop is CASSFSPGAESGYTF. DNA for the CDR3: TGCGCCAGCAGCTTTTCCCCAGGGGCAGAGAGCGGCTACACCTTC.